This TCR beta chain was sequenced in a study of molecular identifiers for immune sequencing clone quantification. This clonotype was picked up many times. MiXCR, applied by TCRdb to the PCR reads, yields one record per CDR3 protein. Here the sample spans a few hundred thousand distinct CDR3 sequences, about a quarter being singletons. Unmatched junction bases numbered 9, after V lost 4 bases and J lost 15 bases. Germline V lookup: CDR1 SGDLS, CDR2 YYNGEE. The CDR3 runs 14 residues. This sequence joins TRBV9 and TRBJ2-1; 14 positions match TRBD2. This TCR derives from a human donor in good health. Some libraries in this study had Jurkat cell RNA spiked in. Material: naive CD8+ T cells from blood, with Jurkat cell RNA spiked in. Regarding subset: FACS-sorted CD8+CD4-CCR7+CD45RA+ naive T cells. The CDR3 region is CASSPGLAGVPPFF. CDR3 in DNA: TGTGCCAGCAGCCCGGGACTAGCGGGAGTCCCCCCGTTCTTC. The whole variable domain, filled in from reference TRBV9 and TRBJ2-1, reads DSGVTQTPKHLITATGQRVTLRCSPRSGDLSVYWYQQSLDQGLQFLIQYYNGEERAKGNILERFSAQQFPDLHSELNLSSLELGDSALYFCASSPGLAGVPPFFGPGTRLTVL.